This record covers a single T cell receptor (beta chain). Antigen unknown. Amplified material comprised TCR beta CDR3 regions derived from RNA transcripts. The workflow started with a first-round RT-PCR run with HTBI primers and then moved on to a second-round multiplex PCR. MiXCR was run by TCRdb on the multiplex PCR reads, yielding one entry per CDR3 protein. The repertoire consists of around 1.1 million distinct CDR3 sequences, with about two fifths occurring once and the leading ten covering 8.5% to 14%. The CDR3 runs 16 residues. Trimming at V came to 4 bases and at J to 2 bases, leaving 7 bases not matched to a gene. Germline V lookup: CDR1 KGHDR, CDR2 SFDVKD. This specimen comes from a study of Graves' ophthalmopathy and Graves' hyperthyroidism. Whole-study results and caveats: In blood appeared most of the expanded thyroid clonotypes whose frequency exceeded 0.001.

Newly diagnosed, the hyperthyroidism patients had under 2 months' duration and were aged 18 to 65. The specimen sequenced was peripheral blood or thyroid tissue (not recorded which). The sequence was obtained from an adult man with Graves' hyperthyroidism. The V call is TRBV24-1, the J call TRBJ2-7; the match to TRBD2 covers 10 bases. DNA for the CDR3: TGTGCCACCAGTGACCCTAGCGGGAGTGCCACCTACGAGCAGTACTTC. Translation: CATSDPSGSATYEQYF.